Described below is a single T cell receptor (beta chain) sequence and its context. Its cognate antigen is unknown. A patient was excluded if there was uncontrolled infection, other autoimmune disease, pregnancy or lactation. It was approximately 9.4 ml of fresh peripheral blood that supplied the PBMCs. The sample comes from a study of T cells in Graves' hyperthyroidism and ophthalmopathy. Study outcomes and limitations: Before onset, by a median of approximately 6.2 months, the model predicted ophthalmopathy. Most expanded thyroid clonotypes above 0.001 also appeared in blood.

RNA transcripts gave rise to amplified TCR beta CDR3 regions. First-round RT-PCR of the TCR CDR3 relied on the HTBI primer set. TCRdb reprocessed the multiplex PCR reads with MiXCR, giving one entry per CDR3 protein. The table lists about 480,000 distinct CDR3 sequences, about 22% of them singletons, with under 55% in the top ten. Unmatched junction bases numbered 7, after V lost 3 bases and J lost 9 bases. CDR3 length: 15 residues. The germline gives CDR1 SGHTA, CDR2 FQGNSA. The chain combines TRBV7-2 with TRBJ2-1; 11 bases fit TRBD2. The source is an older woman with Graves' ophthalmopathy. The sample taken for sequencing was blood. The CDR3: CASSFGTSGLGEQFF. The DNA of the CDR3 is TGTGCCAGCAGCTTCGGGACTAGCGGTCTCGGTGAGCAGTTCTTC.